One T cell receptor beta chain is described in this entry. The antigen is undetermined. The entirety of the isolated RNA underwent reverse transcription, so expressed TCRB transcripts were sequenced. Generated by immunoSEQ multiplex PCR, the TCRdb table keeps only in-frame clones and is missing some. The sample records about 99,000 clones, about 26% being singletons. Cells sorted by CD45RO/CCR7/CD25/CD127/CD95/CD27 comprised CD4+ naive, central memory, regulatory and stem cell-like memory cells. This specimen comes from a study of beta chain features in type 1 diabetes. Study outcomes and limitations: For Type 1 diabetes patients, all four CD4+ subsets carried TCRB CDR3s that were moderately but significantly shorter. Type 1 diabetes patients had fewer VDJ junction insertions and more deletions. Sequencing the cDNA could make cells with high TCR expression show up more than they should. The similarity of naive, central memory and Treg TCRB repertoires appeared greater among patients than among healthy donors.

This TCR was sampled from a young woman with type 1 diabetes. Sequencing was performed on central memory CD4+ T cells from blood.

CDR3: CASSSRQGANYGYTF. For the CDR3, the DNA is TGTGCCAGCAGTTCCCGCCAGGGGGCCAACTATGGCTACACCTTC. The V gene is TRBV6-6, the J gene TRBJ1-2, with 8 positions matching TRBD1. CDR1 is MNHNY, CDR2 SVGAGI, per germline (reference sequence). V trimming: 4 bases; J trimming: 2 bases; junction bases outside the gene matches: 6. This CDR3 spans 15 amino acids.